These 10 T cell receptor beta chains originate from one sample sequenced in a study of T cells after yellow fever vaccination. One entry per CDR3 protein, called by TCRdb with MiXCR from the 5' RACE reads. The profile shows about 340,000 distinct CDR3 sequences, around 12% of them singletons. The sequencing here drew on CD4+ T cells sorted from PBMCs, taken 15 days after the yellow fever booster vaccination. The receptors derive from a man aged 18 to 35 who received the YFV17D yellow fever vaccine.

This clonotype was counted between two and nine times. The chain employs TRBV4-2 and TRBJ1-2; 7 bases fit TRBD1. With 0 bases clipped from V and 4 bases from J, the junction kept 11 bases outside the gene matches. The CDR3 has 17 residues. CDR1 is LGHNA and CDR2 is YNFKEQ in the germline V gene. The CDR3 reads CASSQDPRLGTVYGYTF. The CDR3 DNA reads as TGTGCCAGCAGCCAAGATCCGCGCCTGGGGACAGTCTATGGCTACACCTTC.

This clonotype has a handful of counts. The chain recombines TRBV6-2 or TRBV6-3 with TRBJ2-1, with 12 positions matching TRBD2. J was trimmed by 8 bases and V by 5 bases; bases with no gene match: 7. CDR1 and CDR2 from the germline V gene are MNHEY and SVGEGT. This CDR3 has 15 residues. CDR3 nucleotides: TGTGCCAGCAGTGCCGGGACTAGCGGGCATCATGAGCAGTTCTTC. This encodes CASSAGTSGHHEQFF.

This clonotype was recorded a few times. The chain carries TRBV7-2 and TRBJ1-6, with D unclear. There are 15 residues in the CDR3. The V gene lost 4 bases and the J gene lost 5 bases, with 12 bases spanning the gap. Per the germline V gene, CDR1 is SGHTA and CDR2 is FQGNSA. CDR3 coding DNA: TGTGCCAGCAGCTCACGTATAGGTCATAATTCACCCCTCCACTTT. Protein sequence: CASSSRIGHNSPLHF.

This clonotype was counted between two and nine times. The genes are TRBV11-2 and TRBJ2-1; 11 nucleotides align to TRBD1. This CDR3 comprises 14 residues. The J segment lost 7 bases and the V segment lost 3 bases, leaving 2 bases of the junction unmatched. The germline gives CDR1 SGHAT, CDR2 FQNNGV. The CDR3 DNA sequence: TGTGCCAGCAGCTTCAGGGACAGGGGGAATGAGCAGTTCTTC. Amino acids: CASSFRDRGNEQFF.

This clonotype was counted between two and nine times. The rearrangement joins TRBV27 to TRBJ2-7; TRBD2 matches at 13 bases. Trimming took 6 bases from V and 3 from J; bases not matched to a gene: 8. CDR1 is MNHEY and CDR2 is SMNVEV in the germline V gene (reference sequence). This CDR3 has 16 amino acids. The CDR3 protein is CASRIGLAGDVYEQYF. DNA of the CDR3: TGTGCCAGCAGGATCGGACTAGCGGGGGACGTCTACGAGCAGTACTTC.

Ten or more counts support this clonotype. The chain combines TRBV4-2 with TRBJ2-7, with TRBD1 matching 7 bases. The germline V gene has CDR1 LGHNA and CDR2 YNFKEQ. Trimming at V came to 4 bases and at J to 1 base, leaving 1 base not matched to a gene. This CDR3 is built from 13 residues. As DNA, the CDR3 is TGTGCCAGCAGCCGGGACAGTTCCTACGAGCAGTACTTC. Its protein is CASSRDSSYEQYF.

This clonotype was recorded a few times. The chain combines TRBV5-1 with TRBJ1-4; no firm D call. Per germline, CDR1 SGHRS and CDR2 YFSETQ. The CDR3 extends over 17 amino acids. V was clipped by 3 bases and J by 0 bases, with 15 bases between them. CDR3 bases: TGCGCCAGCAGCTCGGGCTTGTTACAAGCAACTAATGAAAAACTGTTTTTT. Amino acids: CASSSGLLQATNEKLFF.

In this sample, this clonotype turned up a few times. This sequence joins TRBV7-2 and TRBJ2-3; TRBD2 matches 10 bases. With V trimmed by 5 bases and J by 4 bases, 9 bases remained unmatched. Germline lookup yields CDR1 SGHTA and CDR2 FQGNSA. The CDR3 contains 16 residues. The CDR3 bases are TGTGCCAGCAGCCGCAGCGTAGCGGGGGGCGCAGATACGCAGTATTTT. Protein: CASSRSVAGGADTQYF.

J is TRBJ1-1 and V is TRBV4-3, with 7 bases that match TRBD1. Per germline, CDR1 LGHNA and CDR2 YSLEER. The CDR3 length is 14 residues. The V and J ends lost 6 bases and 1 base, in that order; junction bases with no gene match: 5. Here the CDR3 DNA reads TGCGCCAGCAGACGGGGACAGTCGAACACTGAAGCTTTCTTT. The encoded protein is CASRRGQSNTEAFF.

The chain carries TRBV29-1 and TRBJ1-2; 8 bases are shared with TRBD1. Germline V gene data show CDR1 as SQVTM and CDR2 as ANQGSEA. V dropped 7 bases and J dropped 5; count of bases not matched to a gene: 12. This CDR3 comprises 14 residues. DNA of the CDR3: TGCAGCGCAGGACAGGGCACAAATCGTTATGGCTACACCTTC. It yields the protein CSAGQGTNRYGYTF.